This is a list of T cell receptor beta chains from one sample in a study of metastatic and nonmetastatic thyroid tumors. TCRdb re-analyzed the PCR reads through MiXCR. The table shows over 20,000 clones, with about a fifth occurring only once. Material: blood. Receptors were obtained from a female donor with papillary thyroid cancer or a benign thyroid nodule (not recorded which). Some clones in this sample may be carry-over from other donors' samples. Each CDR3 is given with its conserved first and last residue. A D gene is named only where the DNA matches it firmly. Where a row states a size, it is once, few, many or the class of an expanded clone; other rows omit it.

d_call: TRBD2
j_call: TRBJ2-7
v_call: TRBV20-1
clone_size: NA
cdr3_nt: TGCAGTGCTCCACTAGCGGGCTTAATCGAGCGGTACTTC
cdr3_aa: CSAPLAGLIERYF

d_call: TRBD1
j_call: TRBJ1-1
v_call: TRBV15
clone_size: NA
cdr3_nt: TGTGCCACCAGAGCTGACAGGGGAGTAACTGAAGCTTTCTTT
cdr3_aa: CATRADRGVTEAFF

d_call: NA
j_call: TRBJ1-4
v_call: TRBV27
clone_size: many
cdr3_nt: TGTGCCAGCAGTTTATTATCTGCAACTAATGAAAAACTGTTTTTT
cdr3_aa: CASSLLSATNEKLFF

d_call: NA
j_call: TRBJ2-2
v_call: TRBV9
clone_size: NA
cdr3_nt: TGTGCCAGCAGCGTAGGAGTGACTCGAGGGACCGAGGAGCTGTTTTTT
cdr3_aa: CASSVGVTRGTEELFF

d_call: NA
j_call: TRBJ2-2
v_call: TRBV9
clone_size: NA
cdr3_nt: TGTGCCAGCAGCCTTAGGACGGGGGCCACCGGGGAGCTGTTTTTT
cdr3_aa: CASSLRTGATGELFF

d_call: NA
j_call: TRBJ1-2
v_call: TRBV6-9
clone_size: medium-sized
cdr3_nt: TGTGCCAGCAGTCCCCGGGGGAGGTTAGTATGGGGCTACACCTTC
cdr3_aa: CASSPRGRLVWGYTF

d_call: NA
j_call: TRBJ1-5
v_call: TRBV6-1
clone_size: NA
cdr3_nt: TGTGCCAGCCTCCGGGAAGGCAATCAGCCCCAGCATTTT
cdr3_aa: CASLREGNQPQHF

d_call: TRBD1
j_call: TRBJ1-6
v_call: TRBV6-1
clone_size: NA
cdr3_nt: TGTGCCAGCAGTGGACAGGGCGAGAATTCATACCTCCACTTT
cdr3_aa: CASSGQGENSYLHF

d_call: TRBD1
j_call: TRBJ2-5
v_call: TRBV18
clone_size: NA
cdr3_nt: TGTGTTAGCTCAGATGGGACAGGGCAAGAGACCCAGTACTTC
cdr3_aa: CVSSDGTGQETQYF

d_call: NA
j_call: TRBJ2-5
v_call: TRBV6-1
clone_size: many
cdr3_nt: TGTGCCAGCAAGACAGGCGGTGAGACCCAGTACTTC
cdr3_aa: CASKTGGETQYF

d_call: NA
j_call: TRBJ1-1
v_call: TRBV5-6
clone_size: many
cdr3_nt: TGTGCCAGCAGCCCCCGGGGCAGGGCGAACACTGAAGCTTTCTTT
cdr3_aa: CASSPRGRANTEAFF

d_call: NA
j_call: TRBJ2-3
v_call: TRBV12-3/TRBV12-4
clone_size: many
cdr3_nt: TGTGCCAGCAGTTTGGGGAACGTGGTGGGAGATACGCAGTATTTT
cdr3_aa: CASSLGNVVGDTQYF

d_call: NA
j_call: TRBJ2-3
v_call: TRBV28
clone_size: many
cdr3_nt: TGTGCCAGCACCGGGCCCAGGCCAGATACGCAGTATTTT
cdr3_aa: CASTGPRPDTQYF

d_call: TRBD2
j_call: TRBJ2-5
v_call: TRBV27
clone_size: NA
cdr3_nt: TGTGCCAGCAGTTTAAGAATGGTAGCGGGGGGGGCAGGGGAGACCCAGTACTTC
cdr3_aa: CASSLRMVAGGAGETQYF

d_call: TRBD1
j_call: TRBJ2-7
v_call: TRBV7-8
clone_size: many
cdr3_nt: TGTGCCAGCAGCCTCCCAGGGGGGACAGGGGCCACCTACGAGCAGTACTTC
cdr3_aa: CASSLPGGTGATYEQYF

d_call: NA
j_call: TRBJ1-1
v_call: TRBV19
clone_size: many
cdr3_nt: TGTGCCAGTAGTATCTCCCATCCGAACACTGAAGCTTTCTTT
cdr3_aa: CASSISHPNTEAFF

d_call: NA
j_call: TRBJ1-3
v_call: TRBV6-1
clone_size: medium-sized
cdr3_nt: TGTGCCAGCAGTCGACAGGCGGTCTCTGGAAACACCATATATTTT
cdr3_aa: CASSRQAVSGNTIYF

d_call: NA
j_call: TRBJ2-3
v_call: TRBV11-2
clone_size: many
cdr3_nt: TGTGCCAGCAGCCCACACGGAGGGGCGGCAGATACGCAGTATTTT
cdr3_aa: CASSPHGGAADTQYF

d_call: NA
j_call: TRBJ2-2
v_call: TRBV7-9
clone_size: once
cdr3_nt: TGTGCCAGCATATCCCTCACGTACACCGGGGAGCTGTTTTTT
cdr3_aa: CASISLTYTGELFF

d_call: TRBD2
j_call: TRBJ2-7
v_call: TRBV12-5
clone_size: many
cdr3_nt: TGTGCTAGTGGTTTGGGACGGGCGGGAGGTGTGCGGACCTACGAGCAGTACTTC
cdr3_aa: CASGLGRAGGVRTYEQYF

d_call: NA
j_call: TRBJ1-1
v_call: TRBV6-2/TRBV6-3
clone_size: many
cdr3_nt: TGTGCCAGCAGGGGTAGGGGATTTTTAAACACTGAAGCTTTCTTT
cdr3_aa: CASRGRGFLNTEAFF

d_call: NA
j_call: TRBJ2-5
v_call: TRBV10-2
clone_size: many
cdr3_nt: TGCGCCAGCAGTGAGGGCCTCCCCATCCAAGAGACCCAGTACTTC
cdr3_aa: CASSEGLPIQETQYF

d_call: TRBD2
j_call: TRBJ2-5
v_call: TRBV20-1
clone_size: NA
cdr3_nt: TGCAGTGCTAGGGGGTACAGGGAAGCTTTATCCTGGGGGACTAGCGGGAGCCGGGAGACCCAGTACTTC
cdr3_aa: CSARGYREALSWGTSGSRETQYF

d_call: NA
j_call: TRBJ1-1
v_call: TRBV19
clone_size: many
cdr3_nt: TGTGCCAGTCTCAGATTGGGGCGCGTTGAAGCTTTCTTT
cdr3_aa: CASLRLGRVEAFF

d_call: TRBD2
j_call: TRBJ2-5
v_call: TRBV20-1
clone_size: many
cdr3_nt: TGCAGTGCTAGAGCTGGGGGGACGGGGGGACAAGAGACCCAGTACTTC
cdr3_aa: CSARAGGTGGQETQYF

d_call: NA
j_call: TRBJ1-1
v_call: TRBV20-1
clone_size: many
cdr3_nt: TGCAGTGCTAGATGGGGGACGGTTTACACTGAAGCTTTCTTT
cdr3_aa: CSARWGTVYTEAFF

d_call: NA
j_call: TRBJ2-1
v_call: TRBV6-1
clone_size: few
cdr3_nt: TGTGCCAGCATCCCAGATTGGGGGTCCTACAATGAGCAGTTCTTC
cdr3_aa: CASIPDWGSYNEQFF

d_call: TRBD1
j_call: TRBJ1-2
v_call: TRBV5-6
clone_size: many
cdr3_nt: TGTGCCAGCAGCTGGGACAGGGGGCCGTATGGCTACACCTTC
cdr3_aa: CASSWDRGPYGYTF

d_call: NA
j_call: TRBJ2-2
v_call: TRBV20-1
clone_size: many
cdr3_nt: TGCAGTATCTGGACACTGAACACCGGGGAGCTGTTTTTT
cdr3_aa: CSIWTLNTGELFF

d_call: NA
j_call: TRBJ2-7
v_call: TRBV28
clone_size: few
cdr3_nt: TGTGCCAGCAGTTCGGTAGGGGCGACCTACGAGCAGTACTTC
cdr3_aa: CASSSVGATYEQYF

d_call: NA
j_call: TRBJ2-1
v_call: TRBV7-9
clone_size: many
cdr3_nt: TGTGCCAGCAGCTTAATCGGGCCCCCGTTCTTC
cdr3_aa: CASSLIGPPFF

d_call: NA
j_call: TRBJ2-3
v_call: TRBV20-1
clone_size: NA
cdr3_nt: TGCAGTGCTACGGAACTTAGCACAGATATGCGGTATTTT
cdr3_aa: CSATELSTDMRYF

d_call: NA
j_call: TRBJ1-1
v_call: TRBV2
clone_size: many
cdr3_nt: TGTGCCAGCAGTGAGGGGGGAGCGGACACTGAAGCTTTCTTT
cdr3_aa: CASSEGGADTEAFF

d_call: NA
j_call: TRBJ2-3
v_call: TRBV5-1
clone_size: many
cdr3_nt: TGCGCCAGCACCCTCGGCTCCGGGGTGGATACGCAGTATTTT
cdr3_aa: CASTLGSGVDTQYF

d_call: TRBD1
j_call: TRBJ2-2
v_call: TRBV3-1
clone_size: many
cdr3_nt: TGTGCCAGCAGCCAAGTCGACAGGGGGCAAGAGCTGTTTTTT
cdr3_aa: CASSQVDRGQELFF

d_call: NA
j_call: TRBJ2-3
v_call: TRBV7-2
clone_size: NA
cdr3_nt: TGTGTCAGCAGCTTAGCGCGGGTATGGAGCACAGATACGCAGTATTTT
cdr3_aa: CVSSLARVWSTDTQYF

d_call: NA
j_call: TRBJ2-6
v_call: TRBV30
clone_size: NA
cdr3_nt: TGTGCCTGGAGTCCCTCATCGGTGGCCAACGTCCGGACTTTC
cdr3_aa: CAWSPSSVANVRTF

d_call: TRBD1
j_call: TRBJ1-3
v_call: TRBV9
clone_size: NA
cdr3_nt: TGTGCCAGCAGCGTAGCAGGGGGTAAAGCTGGAAACACCATATATTTT
cdr3_aa: CASSVAGGKAGNTIYF

d_call: NA
j_call: TRBJ2-3
v_call: TRBV5-6
clone_size: many
cdr3_nt: TGTGCCAGCAGCGCACCCCCCGGCACAGATACGCAGTATTTT
cdr3_aa: CASSAPPGTDTQYF